Shown below are 18 T cell receptor beta chains from a single sample sequenced in a study of blood T cell repertoires in COVID-19 (TCRdb year 2020). Preparation of the library involved the immunoSEQ multiplex PCR assay. In its TCRdb copy, this immuneACCESS table keeps in-frame sequences only and misses some clones. Where compared with another copy, unresolved V genes explain less than half of these, and the others have no known cause. The sample table contains approximately 490,000 clones; only one count was recorded for approximately 90% of them. The top ten hold approximately 8% of the sample. Sequences were obtained from PBMCs or T cells enriched from blood (not recorded which). These receptors were collected from an older woman who had recovered from COVID-19.

The V call is TRBV24-1, the J call TRBJ2-1; 9 bases match TRBD1. CDR3 length: 16 amino acids. CDR1 and CDR2 (germline): KGHDR, SFDVKD. V shed 0 bases and J 9 bases; nucleotides not matched to a gene: 8. The CDR3 DNA reads TGTGCCACCAGTGATTTGCGTAAAGGACAGGGGACTGAGCAGTTCTTC. Its translation is CATSDLRKGQGTEQFF.

This sequence joins TRBV9 and TRBJ2-1; D is possibly TRBD1 (6 bases). CDR1 is SGDLS, CDR2 YYNGEE, per germline. V gave up 0 bases and J gave up 10 bases, with 17 bases separating them. CDR3 length: 15 residues. The CDR3 DNA reads as TGTGCCAGCAGCGTAGGGACTGCCCTTACAGGGGAGCAGTTCTTC. It encodes CASSVGTALTGEQFF.

This clone has a single count. This sequence joins TRBV13 and TRBJ1-2, with 11 positions matching TRBD1. The CDR3 extends over 18 amino acids. After removal of 5 bases from V and 0 bases from J, the junction contained 11 bases not matched to a gene. CDR1 is PRHDT, CDR2 FYEKMQ, per germline (reference sequence). The CDR3 nucleotides read TGTGCCAGCAGCACACGGGACAGGGGGGCGCCTTCTAACTATGGCTACACCTTC. Its translation is CASSTRDRGAPSNYGYTF.

This clone has just one count. V and J are TRBV5-6 and TRBJ2-4, with no clear D. The CDR3 loop spans 15 amino acids. The germline gives CDR1 SGHDT, CDR2 YYEEEE. Trimming removed 1 base at V and 8 bases at J, with 16 bases between. For the CDR3, the DNA is TGTGCCAGCAGCTTGCTAACAGCTGCGTTAGACATTCAGTACTTC. Amino acid sequence: CASSLLTAALDIQYF.

The V gene is TRBV3-1 (or the pseudogene TRBV3-2), the J gene TRBJ1-2; D unclear. V gave up 1 base and J gave up 5 bases, with 11 bases separating them. The germline gives CDR1 LGHDT, CDR2 YNNKEL (reference sequence). This CDR3 has 14 amino acids. For the CDR3, the DNA is TGTGCCAGCAGCCAAGGGTCACAGAGATATGGCTACACCTTC. Residues: CASSQGSQRYGYTF.

This clone has just a few counts. The V and J genes are TRBV3-1 (or the pseudogene TRBV3-2) and TRBJ1-6, with D unclear. Germline V gives CDR1 LGHDT, CDR2 YNNKEL (reference sequence). V lost 6 bases to trimming and J lost 7 bases, with 10 bases between them. CDR3 length: 13 residues. CDR3 residues: CASSRGLNSPLHF. CDR3 coding DNA: TGTGCCAGCAGTCGGGGTTTAAATTCACCCCTCCACTTT.

This rearrangement joins TRBV30 to TRBJ1-2; D not resolved. V dropped 4 bases and J dropped 8 bases, with 14 bases sitting between them. The CDR3 is made up of 12 amino acids. The V gene's germline CDR1 is GTSNPN and CDR2 SVGIG (reference sequence). The CDR3 region is CAWNVLYGGYTF. In DNA, the CDR3 is TGTGCCTGGAACGTACTATACGGGGGCTACACCTTC.

This clone was detected once. The CDR3 spells CASSQDPGGDDQPQHF. The CDR3 DNA reads TGTGCCAGCAGCCAAGATCCGGGAGGGGATGATCAGCCCCAGCATTTT. The rearrangement joins TRBV3-1 (or the pseudogene TRBV3-2) to TRBJ1-5; D possibly corresponds to TRBD1 (5 bases). CDR1 is LGHDT, CDR2 YNNKEL, per germline (reference sequence). The CDR3 spans 16 residues. The germline V and J ends were trimmed by 0 bases and 5 bases, with 14 bases remaining between them.

The sample holds one count of this clone. V is TRBV5-6 and J is TRBJ1-1; tentatively, D is TRBD1 (5 bases). V gave up 4 bases and J gave up 4 bases, with 14 bases separating them. This CDR3 region has 14 residues. Germline V CDR1 and CDR2: SGHDT, YYEEEE. CDR3 nucleotide sequence: TGTGCCAGCAGCCGGGACTGGGGGAGCACTGAAGCTTTCTTT. Translating gives CASSRDWGSTEAFF. The full variable domain, completed using reference TRBV5-6 and TRBJ1-1, is DAGVTQSPTHLIKTRGQQVTLRCSPKSGHDTVSWYQQALGQGPQFIFQYYEEEERQRGNFPDRFSGHQFPNYSSELNVNALLLGDSALYLCASSRDWGSTEAFFGQGTRLTVV.

This chain joins TRBV15 and TRBJ2-7; TRBD1 matches at 8 bases. The V gene end was trimmed by 4 bases and the J gene end by 7 bases; junction bases not matched to a gene: 9. Germline-derived CDR1 and CDR2 are LNHNV and YYDKDF (reference sequence). This CDR3 has 14 amino acids. The CDR3 sequence: CATSISPRTGEQYF. The CDR3 DNA sequence: TGTGCCACCAGCATTTCCCCCAGGACAGGGGAGCAGTACTTC.

The chain recombines TRBV27 with TRBJ2-2; tentative D call: TRBD1 (6 bases). Trimming removed 5 bases from V and 6 bases from J, with 16 bases in between. The CDR3 has 15 amino acids. Germline V gives CDR1 MNHEY, CDR2 SMNVEV (reference sequence). The CDR3 nucleotides are TGTGCCAGCAGTACGCGACAGGAACCTCCCGGGGAGCTGTTTTTT. Translation gives CASSTRQEPPGELFF.

This rearrangement joins TRBV13 to TRBJ1-2; 8 bases map to TRBD1. The CDR3 is 15 amino acids. The germline CDR1 and CDR2 sequences are PRHDT and FYEKMQ (reference sequence). V lost 5 bases, J lost 2 bases, and 7 bases stayed unmatched. CDR3 loop: CASSPRTGPNYGYTF. In DNA form, the CDR3 reads TGTGCCAGCAGCCCTAGGACAGGGCCAAACTATGGCTACACCTTC.

The chain has TRBV5-1 and TRBJ1-6; tentative D call: TRBD1 (5 bases). From germline, CDR1 is SGHRS and CDR2 YFSETQ. V was cut by 0 bases and J by 9 bases, with 10 bases left in between. CDR3 length equals 14 residues. The CDR3 DNA sequence: TGCGCCAGCAGCTTGGGGACACCGCTTTCACCCCTCCACTTT. This gives the protein CASSLGTPLSPLHF. The entire variable domain, with the rest obtained from reference TRBV5-1 and TRBJ1-6, is as follows: KAGVTQTPRYLIKTRGQQVTLSCSPISGHRSVSWYQQTPGQGLQFLFEYFSETQRNKGNFPGRFSGRQFSNSRSEMNVSTLELGDSALYLCASSLGTPLSPLHFGNGTRLTVT.

The chain links TRBV6-5 to TRBJ2-7, with 9 bases matching TRBD2. V lost 9 bases, J lost 4 bases, and 13 bases stayed unmatched. The CDR3 contains 15 residues. CDR1 and CDR2 from the germline V gene are MNHEY and SVGAGI. Here the CDR3 reads CASASGGGAGYEQYF. CDR3 in DNA: TGTGCCAGTGCCTCCGGCGGGGGGGCCGGGTACGAGCAGTACTTC.

The genes are TRBV19 and TRBJ1-5; the D gene is possibly TRBD1 (5 bases). V lost 9 bases, J lost 1 base, and 13 bases lay in between. Germline V gene data show CDR1 as LNHDA and CDR2 as SQIVND (reference sequence). The CDR3 covers 14 residues. Here the CDR3 reads CASSGELSNQPQHF. CDR3 in DNA: TGTGCCAGCTCGGGGGAATTAAGCAATCAGCCCCAGCATTTT. The entire variable domain, with the rest obtained from reference TRBV19 and TRBJ1-5, is as follows: DGGITQSPKYLFRKEGQNVTLSCEQNLNHDAMYWYRQDPGQGLRLIYYSQIVNDFQKGDIAEGYSVSREKKESFPLTVTSAQKNPTAFYLCASSGELSNQPQHFGDGTRLSIL.

On this clone: Other DNA sequences within the sample encode an identical CDR3. The chain recombines TRBV24-1 with TRBJ1-4; 7 positions match TRBD1. This CDR3 has 14 residues. V lost 7 bases to trimming and J lost 3 bases; unmatched junction nucleotides: 4. CDR1 KGHDR and CDR2 SFDVKD come from the germline V gene. CDR3 nucleotides: TGTGCCACCAGCGCCAGGGGGGCTAATGAAAAACTGTTTTTT. It encodes CATSARGANEKLFF.

Here the CDR3 reads CASSQDRDRASAQHF. The CDR3, as DNA: TGTGCCAGCAGCCAAGATAGGGACAGGGCTTCGGCCCAGCATTTT. This chain links TRBV3-1 (or the pseudogene TRBV3-2) with TRBJ1-5; 9 nucleotides line up with TRBD1. V was clipped by 0 bases and J by 11 bases; unmatched bases: 8. Germline CDR1 and CDR2: LGHDT and YNNKEL (reference sequence). CDR3 length: 15 residues.

The gene calls are TRBV5-5 and TRBJ1-6; D is possibly TRBD1 (6 bases). CDR3 size: 15 residues. Germline V lookup: CDR1 SGHKS, CDR2 YYEKEE (reference sequence). The ends were cut back, 4 bases at V and 8 bases at J, with 16 bases in the middle. CDR3 DNA: TGTGCCAGCAGCCAACACCCGGGGGGGCATTCACCCCTCCACTTT. Its protein product is CASSQHPGGHSPLHF.